This TCR beta chain came from a study of human T cells and chemical hapten exposure. Study as a whole: Donors were sensitized with 2% DPC on the upper inner arm.

This clonotype was detected only a few times. What it recognizes is unknown. J lost 7 bases, V lost 3 bases, and 6 bases had no gene match. The germline gives CDR1 MDHEN, CDR2 SYDVKM. The CDR3 length is 15 residues. General study points: TCRs exceeding 1 in 1000 frequency stayed unchanged with DPC sensitization.

Time point indicated: patch test 1, 2 weeks after DPC sensitization. Treatment meaning: therapeutic diphenylcyclopropenone sensitization with weekly scalp DPC. Donors were 18 to 70-year-old alopecia patients suitable for DPC. In the authors' workflow: Sample-level TCR yields exhibited a median of approximately 96,000, with a range of roughly 20,000 to 750,000. TCRdb analysed the RACE reads with MiXCR anew, one entry per CDR3 protein. The V and J calls and clone size come from TCRdb's table, not from the authors' own analysis. Of more than 95,000 distinct CDR3 sequences listed, around 10% were seen once; the top ten hold about 1.4%.

This clonotype originated in a woman aged 45-65 years with alopecia areata. Some clones in this sample may be carry-over from other donors' samples. Sequencing used whole blood, obtained in connection with sensitization to the hapten diphenylcyclopropenone (DPC). V is TRBV28 and J is TRBJ1-6, with 7 bases lining up with TRBD1. The CDR3 is CASSFYRGTNSPLHF. In DNA form, the CDR3 reads TGTGCCAGCAGTTTCTACAGGGGCACGAATTCACCCCTCCACTTT.